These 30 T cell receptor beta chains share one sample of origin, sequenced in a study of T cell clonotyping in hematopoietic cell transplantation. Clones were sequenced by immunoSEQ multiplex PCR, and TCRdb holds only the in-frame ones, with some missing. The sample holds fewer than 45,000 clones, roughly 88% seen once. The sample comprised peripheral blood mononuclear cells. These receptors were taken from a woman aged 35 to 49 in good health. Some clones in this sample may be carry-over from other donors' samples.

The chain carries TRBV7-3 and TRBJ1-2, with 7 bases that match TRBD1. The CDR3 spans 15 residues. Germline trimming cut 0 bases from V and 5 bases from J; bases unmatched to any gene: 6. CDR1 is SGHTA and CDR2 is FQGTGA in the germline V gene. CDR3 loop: CASSLTTAGGYGYTF. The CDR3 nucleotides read TGTGCCAGCAGCTTAACGACGGCAGGGGGATATGGCTACACCTTC.

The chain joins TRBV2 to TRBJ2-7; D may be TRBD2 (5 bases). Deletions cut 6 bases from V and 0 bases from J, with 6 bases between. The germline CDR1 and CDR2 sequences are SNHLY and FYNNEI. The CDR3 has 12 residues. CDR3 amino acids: CASSGNSYEQYF. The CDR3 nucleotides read TGTGCCAGCAGCGGGAACTCCTACGAGCAGTACTTC.

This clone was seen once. CDR3 amino acids: CASSPRPYEQYF. The CDR3 DNA is TGTGCCAGCTCACCGCGGCCCTACGAGCAGTACTTC. The genes are TRBV18 and TRBJ2-7; D is undetermined. There are 12 residues in the CDR3. Germline V CDR1 and CDR2: KGHSH, LQKENI. Deletions cut 3 bases from V and 2 bases from J, with 5 bases between.

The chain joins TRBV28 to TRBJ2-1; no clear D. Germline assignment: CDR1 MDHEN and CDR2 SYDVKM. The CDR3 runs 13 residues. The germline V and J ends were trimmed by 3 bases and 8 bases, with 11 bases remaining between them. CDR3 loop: CASSLHRRYEQFF. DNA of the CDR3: TGTGCCAGCAGTTTGCACCGAAGATATGAGCAGTTCTTC.

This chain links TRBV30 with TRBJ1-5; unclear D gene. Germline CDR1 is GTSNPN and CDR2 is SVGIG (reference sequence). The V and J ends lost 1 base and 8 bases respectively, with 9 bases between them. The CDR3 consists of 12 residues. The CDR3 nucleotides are TGTGCCTGGAGTGCAGGTGTTGAGCCCCAGCATTTT. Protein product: CAWSAGVEPQHF. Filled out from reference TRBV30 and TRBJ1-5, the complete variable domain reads SQTIHQWPATLVQPVGSPLSLECTVEGTSNPNLYWYRQAAGRGLQLLFYSVGIGQISSEVPQNLSASRPQDRQFILSSKKLLLSDSGFYLCAWSAGVEPQHFGDGTRLSIL.

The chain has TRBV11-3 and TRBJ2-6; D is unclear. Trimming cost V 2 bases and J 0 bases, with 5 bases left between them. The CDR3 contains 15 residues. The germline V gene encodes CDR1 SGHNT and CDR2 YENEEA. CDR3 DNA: TGTGCCAGCAGCTTACGGAGCTCTGGGGCCAACGTCCTGACTTTC. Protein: CASSLRSSGANVLTF.

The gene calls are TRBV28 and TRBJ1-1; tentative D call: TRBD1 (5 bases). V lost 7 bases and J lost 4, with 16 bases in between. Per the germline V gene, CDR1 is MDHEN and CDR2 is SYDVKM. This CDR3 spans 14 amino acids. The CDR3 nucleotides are TGTGCCAGCACTCCATCGGGACGGGGCACTGAAGCTTTCTTT. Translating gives CASTPSGRGTEAFF.

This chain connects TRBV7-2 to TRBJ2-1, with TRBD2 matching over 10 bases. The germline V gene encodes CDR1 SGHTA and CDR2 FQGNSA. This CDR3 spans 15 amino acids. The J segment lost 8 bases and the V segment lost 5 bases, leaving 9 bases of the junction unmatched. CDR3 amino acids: CASSPPSGRVDEQFF. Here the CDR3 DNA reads TGTGCCAGCAGCCCGCCCAGCGGGAGGGTTGATGAGCAGTTCTTC.

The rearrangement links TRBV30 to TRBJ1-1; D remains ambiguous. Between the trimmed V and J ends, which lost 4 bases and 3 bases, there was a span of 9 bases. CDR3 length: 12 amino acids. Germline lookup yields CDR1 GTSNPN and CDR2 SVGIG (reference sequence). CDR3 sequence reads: CAWTVDDTEAFF. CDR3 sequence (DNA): TGTGCCTGGACAGTTGACGACACTGAAGCTTTCTTT.

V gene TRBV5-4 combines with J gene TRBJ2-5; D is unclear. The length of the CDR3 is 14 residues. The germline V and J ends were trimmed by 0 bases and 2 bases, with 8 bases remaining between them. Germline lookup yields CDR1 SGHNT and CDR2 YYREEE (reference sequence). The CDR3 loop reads CASSLGQLQETQYF. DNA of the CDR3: TGTGCCAGCAGCTTGGGGCAGCTACAAGAGACCCAGTACTTC.

The CDR3 bases are TGTGCCAGCAGCCTTACTGGAAACACCATATATTTT. It is translated as CASSLTGNTIYF. The chain is built from TRBV7-9 and TRBJ1-3; D remains ambiguous. The germline CDR1 and CDR2 sequences are SEHNR and FQNEAQ (reference sequence). CDR3 size: 12 residues. Trimming stripped 5 bases from V and 2 bases from J, with 4 bases between. The full variable domain, rest sourced from reference TRBV7-9 and TRBJ1-3, is DTGVSQNPRHKITKRGQNVTFRCDPISEHNRLYWYRQTLGQGPEFLTYFQNEAQLEKSRLLSDRFSAERPKGSFSTLEIQRTEQGDSAMYLCASSLTGNTIYFGEGSWLTVV.

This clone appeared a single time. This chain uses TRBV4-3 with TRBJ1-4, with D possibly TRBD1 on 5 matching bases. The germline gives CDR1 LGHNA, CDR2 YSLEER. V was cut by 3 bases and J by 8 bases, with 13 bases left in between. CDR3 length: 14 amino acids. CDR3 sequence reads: CASSHGTGEEKLFF. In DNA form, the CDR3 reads TGCGCCAGCAGCCACGGGACGGGGGAGGAAAAACTGTTTTTT.

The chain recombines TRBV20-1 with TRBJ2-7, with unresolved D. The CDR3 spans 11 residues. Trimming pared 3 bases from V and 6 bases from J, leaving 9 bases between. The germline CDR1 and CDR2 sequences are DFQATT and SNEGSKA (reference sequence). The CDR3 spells CSASKLREQYF. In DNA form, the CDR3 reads TGCAGTGCTAGTAAGTTGCGCGAGCAGTACTTC.

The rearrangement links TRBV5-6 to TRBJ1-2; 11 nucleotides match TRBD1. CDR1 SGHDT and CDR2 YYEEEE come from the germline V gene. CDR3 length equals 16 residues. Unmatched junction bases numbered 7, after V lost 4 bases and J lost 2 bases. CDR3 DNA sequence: TGTGCCAGCAGCCCCGGGACAGGGGGAGGCAACTATGGCTACACCTTC. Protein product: CASSPGTGGGNYGYTF.

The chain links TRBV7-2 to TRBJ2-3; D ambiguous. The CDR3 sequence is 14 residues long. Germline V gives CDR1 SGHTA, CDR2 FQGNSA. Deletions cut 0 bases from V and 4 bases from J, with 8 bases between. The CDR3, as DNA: TGTGCCAGCAGCTTAGCGACCCGCCCAGATACGCAGTATTTT. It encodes CASSLATRPDTQYF.

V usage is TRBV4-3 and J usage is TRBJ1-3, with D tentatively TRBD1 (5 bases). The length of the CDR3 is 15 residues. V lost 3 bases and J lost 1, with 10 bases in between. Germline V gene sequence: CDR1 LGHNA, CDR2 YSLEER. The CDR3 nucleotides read TGCGCCAGCAGCCAGGGGCCCCAGTCTGGAAACACCATATATTTT. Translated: CASSQGPQSGNTIYF.

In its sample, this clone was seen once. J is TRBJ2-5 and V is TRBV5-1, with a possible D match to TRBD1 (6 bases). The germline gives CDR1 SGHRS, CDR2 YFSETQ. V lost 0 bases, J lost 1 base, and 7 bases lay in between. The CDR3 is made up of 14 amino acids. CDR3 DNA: TGCGCCAGCAGCTTGGACAGGGCCCAAGAGACCCAGTACTTC. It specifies CASSLDRAQETQYF.

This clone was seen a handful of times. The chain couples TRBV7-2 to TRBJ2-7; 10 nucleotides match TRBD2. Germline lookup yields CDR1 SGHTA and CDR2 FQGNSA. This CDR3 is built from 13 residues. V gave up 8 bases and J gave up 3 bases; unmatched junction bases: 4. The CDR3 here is CASSASGSYEQYF. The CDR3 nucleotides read TGTGCCAGCTCAGCTAGCGGGAGCTACGAGCAGTACTTC.

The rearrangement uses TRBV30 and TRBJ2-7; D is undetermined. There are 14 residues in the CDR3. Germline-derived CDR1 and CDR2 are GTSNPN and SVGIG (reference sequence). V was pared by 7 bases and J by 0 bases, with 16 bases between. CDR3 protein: CASKRGRHSYEQYF. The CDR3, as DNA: TGTGCCTCAAAACGAGGCAGGCACTCCTACGAGCAGTACTTC.

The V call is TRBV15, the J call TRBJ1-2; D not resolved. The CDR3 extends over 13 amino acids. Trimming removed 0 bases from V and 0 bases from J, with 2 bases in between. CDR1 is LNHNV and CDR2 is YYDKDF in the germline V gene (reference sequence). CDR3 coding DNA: TGTGCCACCAGCAGAGAAGCTAACTATGGCTACACCTTC. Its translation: CATSREANYGYTF.

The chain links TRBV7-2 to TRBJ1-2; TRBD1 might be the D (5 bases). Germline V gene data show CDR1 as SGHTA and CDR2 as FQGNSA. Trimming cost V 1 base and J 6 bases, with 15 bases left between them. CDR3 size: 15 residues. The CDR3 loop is CASSLGPRGTDGYTF. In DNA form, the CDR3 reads TGTGCCAGCAGCTTAGGCCCTCGGGGCACGGATGGCTACACCTTC. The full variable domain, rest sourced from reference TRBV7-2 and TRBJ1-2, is GAGVSQSPSNKVTEKGKDVELRCDPISGHTALYWYRQSLGQGLEFLIYFQGNSAPDKSGLPSDRFSAERTGGSVSTLTIQRTQQEDSAVYLCASSLGPRGTDGYTFGSGTRLTVV.

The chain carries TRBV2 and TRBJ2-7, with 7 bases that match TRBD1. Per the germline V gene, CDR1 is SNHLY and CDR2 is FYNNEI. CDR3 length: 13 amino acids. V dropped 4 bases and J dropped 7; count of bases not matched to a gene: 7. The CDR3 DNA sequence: TGTGCCAGCAGTGTACAGGGGATTGGTGAGCAGTACTTC. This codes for CASSVQGIGEQYF.

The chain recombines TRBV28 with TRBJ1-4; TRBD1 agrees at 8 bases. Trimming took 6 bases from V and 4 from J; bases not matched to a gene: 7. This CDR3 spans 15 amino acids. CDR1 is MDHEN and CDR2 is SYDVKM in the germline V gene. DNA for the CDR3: TGTGCCAGCAGGGGGACAGGTGGGGGTAATGAAAAACTGTTTTTT. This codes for CASRGTGGGNEKLFF.

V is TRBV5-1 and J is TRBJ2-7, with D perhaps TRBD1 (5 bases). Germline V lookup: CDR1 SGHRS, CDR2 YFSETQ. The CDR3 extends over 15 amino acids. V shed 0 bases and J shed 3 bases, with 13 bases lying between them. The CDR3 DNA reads TGCGCCAGCAGCTTGGGGACCTACACAGGCTACGAGCAGTACTTC. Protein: CASSLGTYTGYEQYF.

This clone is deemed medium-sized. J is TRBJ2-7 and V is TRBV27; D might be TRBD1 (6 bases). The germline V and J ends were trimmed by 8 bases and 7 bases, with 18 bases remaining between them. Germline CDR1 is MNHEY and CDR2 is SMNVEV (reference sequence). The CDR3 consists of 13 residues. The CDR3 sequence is CASAFYRVTEQYF. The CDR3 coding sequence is TGTGCCAGCGCCTTCTACAGGGTAACGGAGCAGTACTTC.

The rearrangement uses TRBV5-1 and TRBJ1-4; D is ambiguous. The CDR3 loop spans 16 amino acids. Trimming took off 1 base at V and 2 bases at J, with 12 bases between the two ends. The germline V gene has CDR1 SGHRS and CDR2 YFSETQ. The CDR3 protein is CASSLSWVGTNEKLFF. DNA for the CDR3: TGCGCCAGCAGCTTGTCTTGGGTCGGGACTAATGAAAAACTGTTTTTT.

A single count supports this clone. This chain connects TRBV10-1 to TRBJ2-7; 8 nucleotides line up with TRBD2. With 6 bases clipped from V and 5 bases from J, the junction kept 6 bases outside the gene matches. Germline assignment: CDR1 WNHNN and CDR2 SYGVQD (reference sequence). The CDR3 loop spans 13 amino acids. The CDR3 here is CASSSGLVDEQYF. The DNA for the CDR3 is TGCGCCAGCAGCTCGGGACTAGTGGACGAGCAGTACTTC.

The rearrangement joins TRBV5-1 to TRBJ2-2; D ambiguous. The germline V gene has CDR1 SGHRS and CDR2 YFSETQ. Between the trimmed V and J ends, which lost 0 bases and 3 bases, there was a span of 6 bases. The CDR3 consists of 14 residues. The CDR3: CASSLGFDTGELFF. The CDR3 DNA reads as TGCGCCAGCAGCTTGGGGTTTGACACCGGGGAGCTGTTTTTT.

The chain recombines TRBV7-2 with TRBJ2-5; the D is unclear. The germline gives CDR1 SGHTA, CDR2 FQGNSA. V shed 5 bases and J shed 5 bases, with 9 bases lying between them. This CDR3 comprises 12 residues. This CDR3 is CASSPTLETQYF. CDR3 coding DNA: TGTGCCAGCAGCCCCACCTTGGAGACCCAGTACTTC. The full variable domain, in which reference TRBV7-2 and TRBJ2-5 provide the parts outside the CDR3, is GAGVSQSPSNKVTEKGKDVELRCDPISGHTALYWYRQSLGQGLEFLIYFQGNSAPDKSGLPSDRFSAERTGGSVSTLTIQRTQQEDSAVYLCASSPTLETQYFGPGTRLLVL.

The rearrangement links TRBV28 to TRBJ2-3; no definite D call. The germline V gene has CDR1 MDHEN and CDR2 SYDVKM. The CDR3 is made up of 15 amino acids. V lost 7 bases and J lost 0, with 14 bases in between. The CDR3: CASTTRFSSTDTQYF. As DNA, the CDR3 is TGTGCCAGCACTACGAGGTTTTCTAGCACAGATACGCAGTATTTT.